These T cell receptor beta chains were read from a single sample in a study of blood T cell repertoires in COVID-19. The table came from immunoSEQ multiplex PCR; TCRdb's copy has only in-frame clones and leaves some out. The data show tens of thousands of clones, about four fifths seen once. Sequencing input: peripheral blood. These receptors all come from a woman older than 75 with acute or convalescent COVID-19. The conserved cysteine and the conserved F or W are not part of the CDR3 here. Clone size is not always given. Where it is, it says once, few, many or a class for expanded clones.

>TRBJ1-2|once|TRBV5-1
ASSLSPGTGSGYT
>TRBJ1-3|-|TRBV7-9
ASSSGDWNTIY
>TRBJ1-2|-|TRBV28
ASRGGSNYGYT
>TRBJ1-3|-|TRBV3-1/TRBV3-2
ASSRLWTDSSGNTIY
>TRBJ2-4|-|TRBV27
ASSSQGRRGIQY
>TRBJ2-7|-|TRBV2
ASSNRDRGDEQY
>TRBJ1-4|once|TRBV6-5
ASSSGGQGEEKLF
>TRBJ2-7|-|TRBV2
ASSLQGPSTEQY
>TRBJ2-6|-|TRBV9
ASSVGGQGMSSGANVLT
>TRBJ2-7|-|TRBV4-1
ASSPSGGIYEQY
>TRBJ1-1|-|TRBV6-5
ASSYEPTGTEAF
>TRBJ2-7|few|TRBV2
ASSTGTSGRGHEQY
>TRBJ1-3|-|TRBV7-2
ASSLNSGNTIY
>TRBJ1-2|once|TRBV28
ASSFSNYGYT
>TRBJ2-1|-|TRBV5-4
ASRYSGTSSYNEQF
>TRBJ2-7|-|TRBV24-1
ATSDSGTSGRSSYEQY
>TRBJ2-2|-|TRBV19
ASTVDRGPGELF
>TRBJ1-1|few|TRBV7-9
ASSLDKGRGVAEAF
>TRBJ1-1|once|TRBV29-1
SVSPGGNKRTEAF
>TRBJ2-7|-|TRBV11-3
ASSPSQGAHEQY
>TRBJ2-3|-|TRBV7-9
ASFGASPAADTQY
>TRBJ2-1|once|TRBV3-1/TRBV3-2
ASSSLSSANEQF
>TRBJ1-2|-|TRBV6-6
ASSPQDYYGYT
>TRBJ2-2|-|TRBV29-1
SAGTSPELF
>TRBJ2-7|-|TRBV7-2
ASSPGRTSSDEQY
>TRBJ2-7|-|TRBV7-9
ASSLARGSLSEQY
>TRBJ2-2|-|TRBV19
ASSERWVNTGELF
>TRBJ1-5|-|TRBV4-1
ASSQELGSGGQPQH
>TRBJ2-7|-|TRBV6-5
ASSLGGTGEVEQY
>TRBJ2-5|once|TRBV5-1
ASSPRQGAETQY
>TRBJ2-5|-|TRBV9
ASSVSLQETQY
>TRBJ2-1|few|TRBV2
AVMAREGDEQF
>TRBJ1-1|-|TRBV19
ASSIGANTEAF
>TRBJ1-2|-|TRBV5-1
ASSFRERNYGYT
>TRBJ2-2|-|TRBV9
ASSVGSWNTGELF
>TRBJ2-7|-|TRBV6-6
ASSPHQSGTRPYEQY
>TRBJ1-2|once|TRBV5-1
ASSLEGTVYGYT
>TRBJ1-2|-|TRBV28
ASSLGVGVEGGYT
>TRBJ2-3|-|TRBV13
ASSHTSADTQY
>TRBJ1-2|-|TRBV6-5
ASTLTGPYGYT
>TRBJ1-1|-|TRBV5-1
ASSSVLMNTEAF
>TRBJ1-2|few|TRBV10-2
ASSESWASGGYT
>TRBJ2-7|many|TRBV5-6
ASSLSLAGNEQY
>TRBJ2-7|-|TRBV10-3
AIRGTGYTYEQY
>TRBJ2-5|-|TRBV2
ASSADLYQETQY
>TRBJ2-1|-|TRBV6-1
ASSEALAVRYNEQF
>TRBJ1-1|-|TRBV19
ASSSRANTEAF
>TRBJ1-1|-|TRBV2
ASVKQGSNTEAF
>TRBJ2-7|-|TRBV5-6
ASSLGDRATYEQY
>TRBJ1-1|-|TRBV27
ASSSPTYLTEAF
>TRBJ2-7|-|TRBV6-6
ASSLRAGEGEQY
>TRBJ2-5|-|TRBV7-9
ASSLSLNRVETQY
>TRBJ1-2|-|TRBV6-1
ASSGPNRDTLPNYGYT
>TRBJ2-7|-|TRBV29-1
SVGIFKGTYEQY
>TRBJ2-5|-|TRBV20-1
SVKTEETQY
>TRBJ1-5|-|TRBV24-1
ATSEPGGLGQPQH
>TRBJ2-7|-|TRBV28
ASSFDAGTSEQY